A selection of T cell receptor beta chains follows, all from one sample in a study of T cells in Graves' hyperthyroidism and ophthalmopathy. TCRdb redid the calling of the multiplex PCR reads with MiXCR, one entry per CDR3 protein. The sample includes about 570,000 distinct CDR3 sequences, around 46% of them seen just once. Input material: peripheral blood or thyroid tissue (not recorded which). The receptors derive from an adult woman with Graves' disease, either hyperthyroidism or ophthalmopathy (not recorded which). The CDR3 runs from the conserved cysteine through the conserved F or W. Fields, in order: CDR3 DNA, CDR3 protein, J gene, CDR3 length, V gene, D gene, clone size. D genes are given only for firm matches. The size field is filled for only some rows; it gives once, few, many or a size class.

TGTGCCAGCAGCGAGGGACCGCCCTACGAGCAGTACTTC,CASSEGPPYEQYF,TRBJ2-7,13,TRBV27,.,.
TGTGCCAGCAGCGCACTAGCGGGAGGCGACGGGGAGCTGTTTTTT,CASSALAGGDGELFF,TRBJ2-2,15,TRBV7-6,TRBD2,many
TGCAGCGTCCCCGGGACAGGGCATCAGCCCCAGCATTTT,CSVPGTGHQPQHF,TRBJ1-5,13,TRBV29-1,TRBD1,.
TGTGCCAGCAGTGGGGGGACGCTTTCGTTTTTGAAATACGAGCAGTACTTC,CASSGGTLSFLKYEQYF,TRBJ2-7,17,TRBV25-1,.,.
TGTGCCAGCAGCCCCCCCCGAATAGCGGTGGAGACCCAGTACTTC,CASSPPRIAVETQYF,TRBJ2-5,15,TRBV7-8,.,many
TGTGCCAGCAGCTTAAGGGCTAGCGGGGCTGGGGCCAACGTCCTGACTTTC,CASSLRASGAGANVLTF,TRBJ2-6,17,TRBV11-2,TRBD2,many
TGCGCCAGCAGCTTGGCGGGACAGACAGGACTAGCGGGAGATCTCCACGAGCAGTACTTC,CASSLAGQTGLAGDLHEQYF,TRBJ2-7,20,TRBV5-1,TRBD2,.
TGTGCCAGCAGTGACGAGGGGGATGGCGAGCAGTACTTC,CASSDEGDGEQYF,TRBJ2-7,13,TRBV2,.,.
TGTGCCATCAGTGACAGGGTTCACGACTATGGCTACACCTTC,CAISDRVHDYGYTF,TRBJ1-2,14,TRBV10-3,.,.
TGCAGTGCCTCGGGACAGGTCTACGAGCACTACTTC,CSASGQVYEHYF,TRBJ2-7,12,TRBV20-1,TRBD1,.
TGCAGCGTTGTCCCAAACCAAGAGACCCAGTACTTC,CSVVPNQETQYF,TRBJ2-5,12,TRBV29-1,.,few
TGCAGCGTCCTGGGGGAGGGATGGGAAAAACTGTTTTTT,CSVLGEGWEKLFF,TRBJ1-4,13,TRBV29-1,.,.
TGTGCCAGCAGAGTGGGAGGGTACACCGGGGAGCTGTTTTTT,CASRVGGYTGELFF,TRBJ2-2,14,TRBV5-5,TRBD2,many
TGTGCCAGCATCTCGACAGGGGGTAACTATGGCTACACCTTC,CASISTGGNYGYTF,TRBJ1-2,14,TRBV28,TRBD1,many
TGTGCCAGCTCACCAACCCCTAGCGGGACTGGGGCCAACGTCCTGACTTTC,CASSPTPSGTGANVLTF,TRBJ2-6,17,TRBV19,TRBD2,few
TGTGCCAGCAGTTCGGGACTAGAAAGCTCCTACGAGCAGTACTTC,CASSSGLESSYEQYF,TRBJ2-7,15,TRBV10-3,TRBD2,few
TGTGCCAGCAGTGAAGCGGGGCGGGGGCCTTTCTTT,CASSEAGRGPFF,TRBJ1-1,12,TRBV2,.,.
TGTGCCACCAGTGACCCCCAAAGATATAACACCGGGGAGCTGTTTTTT,CATSDPQRYNTGELFF,TRBJ2-2,16,TRBV24-1,.,many
TGTGCCACTTCGGGGGAATTAGTGCCCCAGCATTTT,CATSGELVPQHF,TRBJ1-5,12,TRBV25-1,.,.
TGTGCCAGCAGCTTAGGACAGAACAATGAAGCTTTCTTT,CASSLGQNNEAFF,TRBJ1-1,13,TRBV7-2,.,.
TGTGCCAGCAGTTACGAACCCCCCGGCTCTGGAAACACCATATATTTT,CASSYEPPGSGNTIYF,TRBJ1-3,16,TRBV6-5,.,many
TGTGCCACCAGCAGAGGAGGGGGGGTTATTGCTTTCTTT,CATSRGGGVIAFF,TRBJ1-1,13,TRBV15,.,many
TGCGCCAGCAGCTTGTACGGAACCTACGAGCAGTACTTC,CASSLYGTYEQYF,TRBJ2-7,13,TRBV5-1,.,many